One sample yielded the 27 T cell receptor beta chains listed below, sequenced in a study of cytotoxic CD8 clonotypes in ibrutinib-treated CLL (dated by TCRdb to the early 2020s). The time point label corresponds to: eleven to twelve months on ibrutinib. The library was made by the immunoSEQ multiplex PCR assay. TCRdb limited this immuneACCESS table to in-frame rearrangements with V and J called. A share of clones is missing; checked studies link under half to unresolved V genes, and the rest is unexplained. This sample is represented by over 75,000 clones; about 72% of them were singletons. The ten largest clones capture around 30% of the sample. This specimen was PBMCs, taken after 12 months of ibrutinib treatment. The source of these receptors is a human donor with chronic lymphocytic leukemia.

The gene calls are TRBV6-6 and TRBJ1-5; D call uncertain. Trimming pared 0 bases from V and 9 bases from J, leaving 18 bases between. CDR3 size: 16 residues. CDR1 and CDR2 (germline): MNHNY, SVGAGI (reference sequence). DNA of the CDR3: TGTGCCAGCAGTTACTCTGCCGCAGTAGAAGGAGGGCCCCAGCATTTT. It yields the protein CASSYSAAVEGGPQHF.

The V call is TRBV21-1, the J call TRBJ2-7; the table calls TRBD2, which could not be checked here. TRBV21-1 is shown as a pseudogene. The CDR3 extends over 15 amino acids. The CDR3 DNA sequence: TGTGCCAGCAGCATCCGGGATCTAATCGCCTACGAGCAGTACTTC. Protein sequence: CASSIRDLIAYEQYF.

The gene calls are TRBV27 and TRBJ1-4; D possibly corresponds to TRBD1 (6 bases). Germline V gives CDR1 MNHEY, CDR2 SMNVEV (reference sequence). With 6 bases removed from V and 4 bases from J, the gap between germline ends came to 15 bases. The CDR3 is made up of 15 amino acids. The CDR3 DNA sequence: TGTGCCAGCAGGAAACGGGACAAGAATAATGAAAAACTGTTTTTT. It is translated as CASRKRDKNNEKLFF.

This chain joins TRBV7-9 and TRBJ1-1, with TRBD1 matching over 7 bases. The germline V gene has CDR1 SEHNR and CDR2 FQNEAQ (reference sequence). V lost 5 bases to trimming and J lost 2 bases; unmatched junction nucleotides: 5. The CDR3 runs 14 residues. The CDR3 loop reads CASSREGANTEAFF. CDR3 DNA sequence: TGTGCCAGCAGCCGTGAGGGGGCAAACACTGAAGCTTTCTTT.

The chain couples TRBV4-3 to TRBJ1-1; D is undetermined. This CDR3 is 14 amino acids long. Germline lookup yields CDR1 LGHNA and CDR2 YSLEER. Trimming took 4 bases from V and 1 from J, leaving 10 bases between them. Here the CDR3 reads CASSPTSQNTEAFF. CDR3 bases: TGCGCCAGCAGCCCAACTTCTCAGAACACTGAAGCTTTCTTT.

CDR3 bases: TGTGCCAGCCTCAGGGACGGTCGGAGCGCTTTCTTT. Residues: CASLRDGRSAFF. This sequence joins TRBV2 and TRBJ1-1; a weak D match, TRBD1 (5 bases). The V gene lost 8 bases and the J gene lost 11 bases, with 18 bases spanning the gap. The CDR3 runs 12 residues. The germline gives CDR1 SNHLY, CDR2 FYNNEI.

V gene TRBV7-9 combines with J gene TRBJ1-5; D is perhaps TRBD1 (5 bases). Germline assignment: CDR1 SEHNR and CDR2 FQNEAQ (reference sequence). Trimming pared 1 base from V and 5 bases from J, leaving 15 bases between. The CDR3 runs to 16 residues. CDR3: CASSLVGREVDQPQHF. CDR3 sequence (DNA): TGTGCCAGCAGCTTAGTGGGCAGGGAAGTCGATCAGCCCCAGCATTTT. Looking up the rest from reference TRBV7-9 and TRBJ1-5 gives the full variable domain: DTGVSQNPRHKITKRGQNVTFRCDPISEHNRLYWYRQTLGQGPEFLTYFQNEAQLEKSRLLSDRFSAERPKGSFSTLEIQRTEQGDSAMYLCASSLVGREVDQPQHFGDGTRLSIL.

The rearrangement joins TRBV6-5 to TRBJ2-7; possibly TRBD1 for D (6 bases). V was shortened by 0 bases and J by 7 bases, with 16 bases between the two germline ends. The CDR3 loop spans 15 amino acids. CDR1 and CDR2 from the germline V gene are MNHEY and SVGAGI. CDR3 residues: CASSYSQGSRREQYF. DNA of the CDR3: TGTGCCAGCAGTTACTCGCAGGGGTCTCGGCGGGAGCAGTACTTC.

The rearrangement links TRBV19 to TRBJ2-1; D uncertain. The germline gives CDR1 LNHDA, CDR2 SQIVND (reference sequence). CDR3 length: 15 residues. V was clipped by 3 bases and J by 5 bases, with 14 bases between them. Here the CDR3 DNA reads TGTGCCAGTAGTATGGTGGGGATTCTCAACAATGAGCAGTTCTTC. It yields the protein CASSMVGILNNEQFF.

The J gene is TRBJ2-3, the V gene TRBV6-5, with 7 bases matching TRBD1. Unmatched junction bases numbered 6, after V lost 5 bases and J lost 4 bases. The CDR3 runs to 14 residues. CDR1 and CDR2 from the germline V gene are MNHEY and SVGAGI. The CDR3 here is CASSTGAGADTQYF. CDR3 DNA sequence: TGTGCCAGCAGTACAGGGGCTGGAGCAGATACGCAGTATTTT.

As DNA, the CDR3 is TGCGCCAGCAGCTTCAGACAGGCGGCCACCGGGGAGCTGTTTTTT. It codes for CASSFRQAATGELFF. This sequence joins TRBV5-1 and TRBJ2-2; D might be TRBD1 (6 bases). Germline assignment: CDR1 SGHRS and CDR2 YFSETQ. The CDR3 totals 15 residues. V lost 2 bases and J 4 bases, leaving 12 bases between the germline ends.

CDR3 loop: CASSPLDRGKIPGNQPQHF. The CDR3 DNA reads as TGTGCCAGCAGTCCCTTGGACAGGGGTAAAATCCCAGGCAATCAGCCCCAGCATTTT. V and J are TRBV28 and TRBJ1-5; TRBD1 matches at 9 bases. Germline V lookup: CDR1 MDHEN, CDR2 SYDVKM. The CDR3 is made up of 19 amino acids. V shed 5 bases and J 2 bases; nucleotides not matched to a gene: 16.

This clone was picked up one time. The CDR3: CASSPPTGDRGEAFF. CDR3 in DNA: TGTGCCAGCAGCCCCCCGACAGGGGATCGAGGTGAAGCTTTCTTT. The chain uses TRBV13 and TRBJ1-1; 8 bases match TRBD1. V was clipped by 5 bases and J by 7 bases; unmatched bases: 12. CDR1 is PRHDT and CDR2 is FYEKMQ in the germline V gene (reference sequence). This CDR3 has 15 residues.

This clone has just a few counts. The V call is TRBV19, the J call TRBJ2-2; tentatively, D is TRBD1 (7 bases). V shed 11 bases and J shed 4 bases, with 14 bases lying between them. This CDR3 spans 13 amino acids. Germline V lookup: CDR1 LNHDA, CDR2 SQIVND (reference sequence). This CDR3 is CASRGRSTGELFF. CDR3 bases: TGTGCCTCCAGGGGGAGGTCCACCGGGGAGCTGTTTTTT.

The chain joins TRBV29-1 to TRBJ1-4; D is undetermined. Germline-derived CDR1 and CDR2 are SQVTM and ANQGSEA. The CDR3 sequence is 12 residues long. V lost 4 bases and J 7 bases, leaving 10 bases between the germline ends. CDR3 nucleotides: TGCAGCGTTGGGAGGAGTGGTGAAAAACTGTTTTTT. It is translated as CSVGRSGEKLFF.

The chain joins TRBV29-1 to TRBJ2-3; no firm D call. V was pared by 7 bases and J by 5 bases, with 10 bases between. Germline V gives CDR1 SQVTM, CDR2 ANQGSEA. The CDR3 sequence is 11 residues long. CDR3 DNA sequence: TGCAGCGCCATTTTAATAGATACGCAGTATTTT. It yields the protein CSAILIDTQYF.

This chain connects TRBV4-1 to TRBJ1-4; D may be TRBD1 (6 bases). V shed 3 bases and J shed 4 bases, with 15 bases lying between them. The CDR3 runs to 16 residues. Per germline, CDR1 MGHRA and CDR2 YSYEKL. CDR3 nucleotide sequence: TGCGCCAGCAGCCAGGCAGGTGGACAGAGTAATGAAAAACTGTTTTTT. Translated: CASSQAGGQSNEKLFF.

There are a few counts of this clone. The rearrangement links TRBV7-3 to TRBJ2-1, with D possibly TRBD2 on 6 matching bases. This CDR3 is 15 amino acids long. Trimming removed 5 bases from V and 0 bases from J, with 11 bases in between. Germline V CDR1 and CDR2: SGHTA, FQGTGA. DNA for the CDR3: TGTGCCAGCAGCCCGACTAGTAGCTCCTACAATGAGCAGTTCTTC. The encoded protein is CASSPTSSSYNEQFF.

The J gene is TRBJ2-3, the V gene TRBV9, with TRBD2 identical over 11 bases. The CDR3 consists of 17 residues. V gave up 2 bases and J gave up 1 base; unmatched junction bases: 6. Germline CDR1 reads SGDLS; CDR2 reads YYNGEE. The CDR3 sequence is CASSVSFSGGGTDTQYF. CDR3 sequence (DNA): TGTGCCAGCAGCGTCAGCTTTAGCGGGGGGGGCACAGATACGCAGTATTTT.

This clone was seen only a few times. The rearrangement links TRBV28 to TRBJ2-7, with D possibly TRBD2 on 5 matching bases. CDR3 length: 13 amino acids. Germline loops: CDR1 MDHEN, CDR2 SYDVKM. V was clipped by 5 bases and J by 3 bases, with 11 bases between them. CDR3 bases: TGTGCCAGCAGTACGATGAGGGTCTACGAGCAGTACTTC. Its protein is CASSTMRVYEQYF.

This clone was recorded a few times. V gene TRBV7-8 combines with J gene TRBJ2-3; TRBD2 matches 7 bases. CDR1 and CDR2 (germline): SGHVS, FQNEAQ. J lost 6 bases, V lost 1 base, and 4 bases had no gene match. The length of the CDR3 is 14 residues. Here the CDR3 reads CASSLGTSSDTQYF. CDR3 coding DNA: TGTGCCAGCAGCTTAGGGACTAGTTCGGATACGCAGTATTTT. The complete variable domain, with remaining parts taken from reference TRBV7-8 and TRBJ2-3, reads GAGVSQSPRYKVAKRGQDVALRCDPISGHVSLFWYQQALGQGPEFLTYFQNEAQLDKSGLPSDRFFAERPEGSVSTLKIQRTQQEDSAVYLCASSLGTSSDTQYFGPGTRLTVL.

The chain is built from TRBV11-2 and TRBJ1-2; TRBD1 matches 8 bases. V lost 1 base to trimming and J lost 4 bases; unmatched junction nucleotides: 8. This CDR3 region has 16 residues. CDR1 and CDR2 (germline): SGHAT, FQNNGV. The CDR3 protein is CASSLASGGDLYGYTF. CDR3 coding DNA: TGTGCCAGCAGCTTAGCCTCAGGGGGCGACCTCTATGGCTACACCTTC.

This chain joins TRBV7-2 and TRBJ2-3; possible D gene TRBD2, 5 bases. Trimming stripped 5 bases from V and 5 bases from J, with 14 bases between. In germline, CDR1 is SGHTA, CDR2 FQGNSA. CDR3 length: 14 residues. The CDR3 nucleotides are TGTGCCAGCAGCCCCGGGTCGGGAAAAGATACGCAGTATTTT. Protein: CASSPGSGKDTQYF.

The CDR3, as DNA: TGTGCCAGTAACCCTAGGGGCGGGGAGCTGTTTTTT. The encoded protein is CASNPRGGELFF. The rearrangement joins TRBV19 to TRBJ2-2, with D possibly TRBD1 on 5 matching bases. The germline V and J ends were trimmed by 7 bases and 7 bases, with 10 bases remaining between them. CDR1 is LNHDA and CDR2 is SQIVND in the germline V gene (reference sequence). This CDR3 has 12 residues.

The V gene is TRBV11-3, the J gene TRBJ2-1; TRBD1 might be the D (6 bases). The CDR3 covers 14 residues. The germline V gene has CDR1 SGHNT and CDR2 YENEEA. Between the trimmed V and J ends, which lost 4 bases and 3 bases, there was a span of 10 bases. CDR3 DNA sequence: TGTGCCAGCAGCTCGGACAGACTCTACAATGAGCAGTTCTTC. It is translated as CASSSDRLYNEQFF.

This clone was counted a few times. The rearrangement joins TRBV11-2 to TRBJ1-6, with a weak D call TRBD1 (5 bases). CDR3 length equals 14 residues. Germline CDR1 is SGHAT and CDR2 is FQNNGV. V was shortened by 6 bases and J by 4 bases, with 10 bases between the two germline ends. As DNA, the CDR3 is TGTGCCAGCAGACCCGACAGTTATAATTCACCCCTCCACTTT. Its protein is CASRPDSYNSPLHF.

V is TRBV5-1 and J is TRBJ1-2, with D possibly TRBD1 on 5 matching bases. Germline loops: CDR1 SGHRS, CDR2 YFSETQ. This CDR3 contains 16 residues. V gave up 4 bases and J gave up 5 bases, with 21 bases separating them. The chain's CDR3 is CASSAELTTGVYGYTF. In DNA, the CDR3 is TGCGCCAGCAGCGCGGAACTGACTACAGGAGTATATGGCTACACCTTC. The whole variable domain, filled in from reference TRBV5-1 and TRBJ1-2, reads KAGVTQTPRYLIKTRGQQVTLSCSPISGHRSVSWYQQTPGQGLQFLFEYFSETQRNKGNFPGRFSGRQFSNSRSEMNVSTLELGDSALYLCASSAELTTGVYGYTFGSGTRLTVV.